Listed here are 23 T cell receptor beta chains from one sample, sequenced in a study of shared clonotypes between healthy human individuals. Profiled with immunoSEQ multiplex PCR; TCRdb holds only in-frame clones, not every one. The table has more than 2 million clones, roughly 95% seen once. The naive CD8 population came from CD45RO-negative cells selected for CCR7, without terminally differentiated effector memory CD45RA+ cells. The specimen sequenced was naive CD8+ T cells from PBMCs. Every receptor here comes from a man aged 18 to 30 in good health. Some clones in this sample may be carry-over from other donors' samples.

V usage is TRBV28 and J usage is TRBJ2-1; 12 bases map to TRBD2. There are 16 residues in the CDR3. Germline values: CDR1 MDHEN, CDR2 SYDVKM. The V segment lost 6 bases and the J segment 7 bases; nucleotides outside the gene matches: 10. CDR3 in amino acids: CASSALLAGGFNEQFF. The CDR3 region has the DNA TGTGCCAGCAGCGCCCTACTAGCGGGAGGTTTTAATGAGCAGTTCTTC.

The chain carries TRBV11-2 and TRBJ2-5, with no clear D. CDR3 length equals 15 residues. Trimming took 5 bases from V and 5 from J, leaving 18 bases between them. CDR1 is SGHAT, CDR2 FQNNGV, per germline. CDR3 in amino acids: CASSPALVVRETQYF. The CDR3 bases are TGTGCCAGCAGCCCCGCCCTAGTAGTGAGGGAGACCCAGTACTTC.

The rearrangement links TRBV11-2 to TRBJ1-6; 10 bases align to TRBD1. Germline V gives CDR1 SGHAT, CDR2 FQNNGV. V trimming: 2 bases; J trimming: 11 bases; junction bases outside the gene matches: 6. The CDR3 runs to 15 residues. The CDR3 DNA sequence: TGTGCCAGCAGCTTAAGGGGACAGGGGTGGACACCCCTCCACTTT. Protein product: CASSLRGQGWTPLHF.

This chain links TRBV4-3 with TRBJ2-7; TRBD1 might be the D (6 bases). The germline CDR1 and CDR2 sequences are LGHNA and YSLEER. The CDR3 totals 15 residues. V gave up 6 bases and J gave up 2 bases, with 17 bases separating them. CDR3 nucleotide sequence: TGCGCCAGCAGTACAGGGTTACTGGGTCCCTACGAGCAGTACTTC. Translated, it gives CASSTGLLGPYEQYF.

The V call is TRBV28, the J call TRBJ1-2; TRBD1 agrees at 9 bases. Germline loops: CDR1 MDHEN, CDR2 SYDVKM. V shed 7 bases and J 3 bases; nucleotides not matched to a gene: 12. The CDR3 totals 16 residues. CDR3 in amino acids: CASTLTGGAPYYGYTF. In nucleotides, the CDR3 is TGTGCCAGCACCCTAACAGGGGGCGCGCCTTACTATGGCTACACCTTC.

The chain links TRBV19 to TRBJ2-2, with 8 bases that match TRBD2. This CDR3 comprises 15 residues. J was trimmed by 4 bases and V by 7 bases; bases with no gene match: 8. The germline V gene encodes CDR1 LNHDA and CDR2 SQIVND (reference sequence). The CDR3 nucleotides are TGTGCCAGTATAGGCCCCGGGGGGGTCACCGGGGAGCTGTTTTTT. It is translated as CASIGPGGVTGELFF. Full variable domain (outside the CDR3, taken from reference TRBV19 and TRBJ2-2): DGGITQSPKYLFRKEGQNVTLSCEQNLNHDAMYWYRQDPGQGLRLIYYSQIVNDFQKGDIAEGYSVSREKKESFPLTVTSAQKNPTAFYLCASIGPGGVTGELFFGEGSRLTVL.

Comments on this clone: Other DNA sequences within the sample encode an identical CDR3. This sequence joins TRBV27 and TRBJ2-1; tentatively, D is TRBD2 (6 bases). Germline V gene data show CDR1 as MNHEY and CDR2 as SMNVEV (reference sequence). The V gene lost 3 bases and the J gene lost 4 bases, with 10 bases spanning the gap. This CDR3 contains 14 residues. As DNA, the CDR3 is TGTGCCAGCAGTTTGGCGGGAAGGTACAATGAGCAGTTCTTC. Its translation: CASSLAGRYNEQFF.

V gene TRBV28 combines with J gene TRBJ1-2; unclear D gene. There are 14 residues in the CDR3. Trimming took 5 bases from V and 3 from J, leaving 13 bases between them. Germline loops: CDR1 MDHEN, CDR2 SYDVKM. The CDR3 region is CASSPRTQYYGYTF. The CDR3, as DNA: TGTGCCAGCAGTCCACGTACTCAATACTATGGCTACACCTTC.

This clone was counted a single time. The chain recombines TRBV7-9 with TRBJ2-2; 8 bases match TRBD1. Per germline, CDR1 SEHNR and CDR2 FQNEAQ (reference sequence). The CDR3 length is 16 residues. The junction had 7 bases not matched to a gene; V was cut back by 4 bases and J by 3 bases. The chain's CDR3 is CASSSTRDRYTGELFF. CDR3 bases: TGTGCCAGCAGCTCAACCCGGGACAGGTACACCGGGGAGCTGTTTTTT.

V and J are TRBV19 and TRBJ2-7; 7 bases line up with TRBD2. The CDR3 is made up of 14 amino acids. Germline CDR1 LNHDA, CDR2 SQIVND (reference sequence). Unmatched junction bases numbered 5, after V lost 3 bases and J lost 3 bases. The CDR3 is CASSIVPSGYEQYF. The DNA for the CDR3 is TGTGCCAGTAGTATCGTCCCTAGCGGCTACGAGCAGTACTTC.

The CDR3 DNA reads TGTGCCAGCAGCTCCGGCATACTGACAGTCGACGAGCAGTACTTC. This sequence encodes CASSSGILTVDEQYF. The chain recombines TRBV7-2 with TRBJ2-7, with a tentative D call TRBD1 (5 bases). V lost 4 bases, J lost 5 bases, and 18 bases lay in between. This CDR3 has 15 amino acids. Germline assignment: CDR1 SGHTA and CDR2 FQGNSA.

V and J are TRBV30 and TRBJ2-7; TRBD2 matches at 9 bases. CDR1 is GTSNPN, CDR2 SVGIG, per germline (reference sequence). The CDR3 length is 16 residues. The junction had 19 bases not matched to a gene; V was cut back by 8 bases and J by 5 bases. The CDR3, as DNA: TGTGCCGCCTCAGCTTTGAAACCGGGACTAGCAAACGAGCAGTACTTC. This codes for CAASALKPGLANEQYF.

CDR3 in DNA: TGCGCCAGCAGCCAAGAAATGCTAGGGGCGGGAAGTTTCTCTGAAGCTTTCTTT. Amino acid sequence: CASSQEMLGAGSFSEAFF. The chain is built from TRBV4-1 and TRBJ1-1; D perhaps matches TRBD1 (5 bases). The CDR3 is made up of 18 amino acids. In germline, CDR1 is MGHRA, CDR2 YSYEKL. V lost 0 bases to trimming and J lost 6 bases, with 23 bases between them.

The CDR3 protein is CASSLVGGNYNEQFF. CDR3 nucleotides: TGTGCCAGCAGCTTGGTCGGGGGCAACTACAATGAGCAGTTCTTC. This chain connects TRBV7-8 to TRBJ2-1; either TRBD1 or TRBD2 may supply D (6 bases each). The CDR3 contains 15 residues. Deletions cut 3 bases from V and 3 bases from J, with 12 bases between. Germline CDR1 SGHVS, CDR2 FQNEAQ.

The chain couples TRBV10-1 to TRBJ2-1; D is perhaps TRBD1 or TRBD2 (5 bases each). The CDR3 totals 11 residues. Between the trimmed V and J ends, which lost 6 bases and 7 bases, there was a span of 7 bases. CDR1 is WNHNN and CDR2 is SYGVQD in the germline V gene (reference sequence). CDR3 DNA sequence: TGCGCCAGCAGCTGGGGGAATGAGCAGTTCTTC. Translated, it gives CASSWGNEQFF.

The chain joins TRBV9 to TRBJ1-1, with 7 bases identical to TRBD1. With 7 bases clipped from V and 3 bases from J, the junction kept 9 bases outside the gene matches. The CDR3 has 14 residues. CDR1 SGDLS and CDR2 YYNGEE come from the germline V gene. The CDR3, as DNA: TGTGCCAGCGCTACAGGGGCAACCCACACTGAAGCTTTCTTT. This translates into CASATGATHTEAFF.

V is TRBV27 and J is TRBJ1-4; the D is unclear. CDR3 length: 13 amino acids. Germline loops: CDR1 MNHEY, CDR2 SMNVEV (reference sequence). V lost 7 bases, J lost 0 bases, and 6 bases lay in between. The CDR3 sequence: CASIYATNEKLFF. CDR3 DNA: TGTGCCAGCATATATGCAACTAATGAAAAACTGTTTTTT.

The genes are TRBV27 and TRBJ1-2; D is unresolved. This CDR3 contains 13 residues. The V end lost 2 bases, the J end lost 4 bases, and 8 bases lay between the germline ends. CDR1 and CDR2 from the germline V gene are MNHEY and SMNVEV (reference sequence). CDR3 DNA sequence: TGTGCCAGCAGTTTAGAGTGGGGCTATGGCTACACCTTC. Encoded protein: CASSLEWGYGYTF.

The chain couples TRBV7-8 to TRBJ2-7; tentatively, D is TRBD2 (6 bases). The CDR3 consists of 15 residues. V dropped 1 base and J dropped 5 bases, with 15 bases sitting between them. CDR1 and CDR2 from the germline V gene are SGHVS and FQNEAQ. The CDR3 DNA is TGTGCCAGCAGCTTAGACCGCGGGACTCAGAACGAGCAGTACTTC. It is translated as CASSLDRGTQNEQYF.

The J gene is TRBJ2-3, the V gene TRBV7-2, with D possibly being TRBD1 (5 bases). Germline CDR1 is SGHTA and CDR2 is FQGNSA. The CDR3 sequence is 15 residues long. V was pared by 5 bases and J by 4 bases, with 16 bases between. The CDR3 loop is CASSPPAGMADTQYF. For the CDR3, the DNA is TGTGCCAGCAGCCCACCCGCAGGGATGGCAGATACGCAGTATTTT.

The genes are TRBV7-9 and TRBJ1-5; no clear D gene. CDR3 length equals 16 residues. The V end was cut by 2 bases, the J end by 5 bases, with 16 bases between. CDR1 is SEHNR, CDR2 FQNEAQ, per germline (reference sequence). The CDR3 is CASSLWGSGWDQPQHF. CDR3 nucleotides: TGTGCCAGCAGCTTATGGGGATCGGGCTGGGATCAGCCCCAGCATTTT.

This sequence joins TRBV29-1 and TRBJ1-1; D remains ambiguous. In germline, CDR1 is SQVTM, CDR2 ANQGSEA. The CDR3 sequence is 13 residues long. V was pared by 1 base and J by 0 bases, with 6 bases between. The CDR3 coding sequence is TGCAGCGTTGAAGGAGTCATGAACACTGAAGCTTTCTTT. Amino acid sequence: CSVEGVMNTEAFF. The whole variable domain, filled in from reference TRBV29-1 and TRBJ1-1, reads SAVISQKPSRDICQRGTSLTIQCQVDSQVTMMFWYRQQPGQSLTLIATANQGSEATYESGFVIDKFPISRPNLTFSTLTVSNMSPEDSSIYLCSVEGVMNTEAFFGQGTRLTVV.

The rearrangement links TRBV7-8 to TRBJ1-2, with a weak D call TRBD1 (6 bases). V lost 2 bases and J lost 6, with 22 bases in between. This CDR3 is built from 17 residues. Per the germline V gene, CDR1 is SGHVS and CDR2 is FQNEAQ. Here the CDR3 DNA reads TGTGCCAGCAGCTTAAATGGTATTTCAGCGGGGGCAAATGGCTACACCTTC. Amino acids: CASSLNGISAGANGYTF.